A selection of T cell receptor beta chains follows, all from one sample in a study of blood T cells in healthy people across ages. One entry per CDR3 protein, called by TCRdb with MiXCR from the 5' RACE reads. The sample lists more than 800,000 distinct CDR3 sequences; under 30% were seen once. Material for sequencing was blood. The source is an elderly woman in good health. The CDR3 runs from the conserved cysteine through the conserved F or W. A D gene is named only where the DNA matches it firmly.

v_gene: TRBV20-1
d_gene: TRBD1
j_gene: TRBJ2-5
CDR3aa: CSAPGTAQETQYF

v_gene: TRBV6-2/TRBV6-3
d_gene: TRBD1
j_gene: TRBJ1-1
CDR3aa: CASTRGGWDTEAFF

v_gene: TRBV4-3
d_gene: -
j_gene: TRBJ2-5
CDR3aa: CASSQADRNSETQYF

v_gene: TRBV10-3
d_gene: -
j_gene: TRBJ1-2
CDR3aa: CAISESEGNYGYTF

v_gene: TRBV5-1
d_gene: -
j_gene: TRBJ1-2
CDR3aa: CASSYATDYGYTF

v_gene: TRBV27
d_gene: TRBD1
j_gene: TRBJ2-4
CDR3aa: CASSRQGSLAKNIQYF

v_gene: TRBV28
d_gene: -
j_gene: TRBJ1-4
CDR3aa: CASSLQGMTNEKLFF

v_gene: TRBV12-3/TRBV12-4
d_gene: -
j_gene: TRBJ2-1
CDR3aa: CASSPTSFGEQFF

v_gene: TRBV20-1
d_gene: -
j_gene: TRBJ1-2
CDR3aa: CSAAGGGSDYGYTF

v_gene: TRBV5-1
d_gene: TRBD2
j_gene: TRBJ2-3
CDR3aa: CASSLAAAGGPAADTQYF

v_gene: TRBV7-9
d_gene: -
j_gene: TRBJ1-2
CDR3aa: CASTPRGALIGEHGYTF

v_gene: TRBV9
d_gene: TRBD1
j_gene: TRBJ2-1
CDR3aa: CASSVGSGQGYNEQFF

v_gene: TRBV7-2
d_gene: -
j_gene: TRBJ2-1
CDR3aa: CASSFRKTPNEQFF

v_gene: TRBV3-1
d_gene: -
j_gene: TRBJ1-2
CDR3aa: CASSQAIKGYGYTF

v_gene: TRBV5-1
d_gene: TRBD1
j_gene: TRBJ2-1
CDR3aa: CASSFRPGQGNNEQFF

v_gene: TRBV2
d_gene: -
j_gene: TRBJ1-1
CDR3aa: CASSRDLNTEAFF

v_gene: TRBV27
d_gene: TRBD1
j_gene: TRBJ1-2
CDR3aa: CASSALVDRAYGYTF

v_gene: TRBV2
d_gene: -
j_gene: TRBJ2-7
CDR3aa: CASSEASRGSYEQYF

v_gene: TRBV4-3
d_gene: TRBD2
j_gene: TRBJ2-3
CDR3aa: CASSQDFRGGATDTQYF

v_gene: TRBV7-8
d_gene: -
j_gene: TRBJ1-5
CDR3aa: CASSYTDRDQPQHF

v_gene: TRBV20-1
d_gene: -
j_gene: TRBJ1-2
CDR3aa: CSSPSLRDYNGYTF

v_gene: TRBV5-1
d_gene: -
j_gene: TRBJ1-1
CDR3aa: CASSQTVNTEAFF

v_gene: TRBV27
d_gene: -
j_gene: TRBJ2-3
CDR3aa: CASSPGILAQYF

v_gene: TRBV5-8
d_gene: TRBD1
j_gene: TRBJ2-5
CDR3aa: CASSFGQVLLMQETQYF

v_gene: TRBV20-1
d_gene: TRBD1
j_gene: TRBJ1-2
CDR3aa: CSARARGGQGADYGYTF

v_gene: TRBV6-2/TRBV6-3
d_gene: TRBD1
j_gene: TRBJ2-6
CDR3aa: CASRVLGTGGSGANVLTF